The subject of this entry is one TCR beta chain. Its antigen is undetermined. The sample is drawn from a study of CD8 T cells in Susac syndrome. Whole-study results and caveats: The study's TCR sequencing and HLA analysis drew on a certain number of individuals. That number was acknowledged as relatively small.

Germline V gene lookup returns CDR1 SNHLY and CDR2 FYNNEI. The CDR3 length is 13 residues. Trimming stripped 4 bases from V and 5 bases from J, with 11 bases between. Roughly 0.45 to 1 ug RNA was reverse transcribed with random hexamers. MiXCR was run by TCRdb on the immunoSEQ multiplex PCR reads, yielding one entry per CDR3 protein. The sample contains 55,000 to 80,000 distinct CDR3 sequences, roughly 93% of which appear only once. This receptor was taken from a human donor with Susac syndrome. Sequencing was done on a sample of CD4+ T cells from PBMCs. V gene TRBV2 combines with J gene TRBJ1-1, with a weak D call TRBD1 (5 bases). This CDR3 reads CASSGGARTEAFF. CDR3 DNA: TGTGCCAGCAGTGGAGGGGCTCGGACTGAAGCTTTCTTT.